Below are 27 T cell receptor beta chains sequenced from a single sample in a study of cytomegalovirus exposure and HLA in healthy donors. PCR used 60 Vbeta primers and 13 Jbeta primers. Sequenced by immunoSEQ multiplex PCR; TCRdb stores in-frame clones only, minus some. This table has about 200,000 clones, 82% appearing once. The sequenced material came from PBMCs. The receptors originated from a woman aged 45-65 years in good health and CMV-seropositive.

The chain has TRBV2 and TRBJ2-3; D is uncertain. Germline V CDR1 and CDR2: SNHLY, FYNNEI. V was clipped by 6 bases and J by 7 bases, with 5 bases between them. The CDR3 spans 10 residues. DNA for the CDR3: TGTGCCAGCAGCCGTAATACGCAGTATTTT. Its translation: CASSRNTQYF. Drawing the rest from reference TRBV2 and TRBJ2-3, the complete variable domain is EPEVTQTPSHQVTQMGQEVILRCVPISNHLYFYWYRQILGQKVEFLVSFYNNEISEKSEIFDDQFSVERPDGSNFTLKIRSTKLEDSAMYFCASSRNTQYFGPGTRLTVL.

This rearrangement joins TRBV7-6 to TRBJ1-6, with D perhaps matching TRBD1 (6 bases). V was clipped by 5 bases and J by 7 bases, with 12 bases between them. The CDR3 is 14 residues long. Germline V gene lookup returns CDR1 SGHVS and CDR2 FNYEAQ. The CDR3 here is CASSADSPNSPLHF. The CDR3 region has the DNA TGTGCCAGCAGCGCGGACAGCCCAAATTCACCCCTCCACTTT.

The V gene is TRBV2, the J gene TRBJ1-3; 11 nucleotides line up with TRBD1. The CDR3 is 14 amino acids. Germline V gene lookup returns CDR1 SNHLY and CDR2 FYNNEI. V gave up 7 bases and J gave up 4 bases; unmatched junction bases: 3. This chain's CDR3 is CASNGQGAGNTIYF. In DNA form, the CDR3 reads TGTGCCAGCAATGGACAGGGGGCAGGAAACACCATATATTTT.

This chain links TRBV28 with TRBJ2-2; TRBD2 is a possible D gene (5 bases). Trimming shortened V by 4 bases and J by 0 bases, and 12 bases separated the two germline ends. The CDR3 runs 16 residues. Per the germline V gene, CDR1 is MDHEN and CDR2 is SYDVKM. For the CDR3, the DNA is TGTGCCAGCAGTTACGGGGTCCTCCCGAACACCGGGGAGCTGTTTTTT. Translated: CASSYGVLPNTGELFF.

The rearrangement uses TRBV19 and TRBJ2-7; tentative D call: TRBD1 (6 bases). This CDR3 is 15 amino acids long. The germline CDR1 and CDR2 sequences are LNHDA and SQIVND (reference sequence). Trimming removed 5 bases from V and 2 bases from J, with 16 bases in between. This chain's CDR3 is CASSPQQGPTYEQYF. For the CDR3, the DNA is TGTGCCAGTAGTCCTCAACAGGGACCCACCTACGAGCAGTACTTC.

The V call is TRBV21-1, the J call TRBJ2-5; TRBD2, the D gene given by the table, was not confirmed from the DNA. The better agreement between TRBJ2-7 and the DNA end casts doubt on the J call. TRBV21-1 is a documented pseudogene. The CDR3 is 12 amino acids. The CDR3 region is CASSRRNYEQYF. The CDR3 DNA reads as TGTGCCAGCAGCCGTCGCAACTACGAGCAGTACTTC.

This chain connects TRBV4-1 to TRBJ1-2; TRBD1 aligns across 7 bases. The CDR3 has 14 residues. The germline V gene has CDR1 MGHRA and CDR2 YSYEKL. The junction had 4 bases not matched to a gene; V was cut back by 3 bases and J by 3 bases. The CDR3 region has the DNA TGCGCCAGCAGCCATTTTACAGGGGACTATGGCTACACCTTC. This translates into CASSHFTGDYGYTF.

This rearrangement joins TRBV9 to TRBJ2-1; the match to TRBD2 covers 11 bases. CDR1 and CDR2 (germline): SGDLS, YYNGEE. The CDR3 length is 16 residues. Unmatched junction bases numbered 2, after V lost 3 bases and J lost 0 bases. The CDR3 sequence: CASSALAGGSYNEQFF. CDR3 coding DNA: TGTGCCAGCAGCGCGCTAGCGGGAGGCTCCTACAATGAGCAGTTCTTC.

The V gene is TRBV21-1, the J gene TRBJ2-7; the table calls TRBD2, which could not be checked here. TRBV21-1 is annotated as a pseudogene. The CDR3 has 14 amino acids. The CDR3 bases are TGTGCCAGCAGCAAAGGAGGTCTTTCCTACGAGCAGTACTTC. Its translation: CASSKGGLSYEQYF.

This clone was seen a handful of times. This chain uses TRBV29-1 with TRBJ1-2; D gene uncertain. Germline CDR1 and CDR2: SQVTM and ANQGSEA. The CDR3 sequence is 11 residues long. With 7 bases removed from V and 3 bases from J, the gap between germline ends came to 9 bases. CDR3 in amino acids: CSGRIDYGYTF. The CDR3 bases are TGCAGCGGTCGTATCGACTATGGCTACACCTTC. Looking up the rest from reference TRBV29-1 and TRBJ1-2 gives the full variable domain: SAVISQKPSRDICQRGTSLTIQCQVDSQVTMMFWYRQQPGQSLTLIATANQGSEATYESGFVIDKFPISRPNLTFSTLTVSNMSPEDSSIYLCSGRIDYGYTFGSGTRLTVV.

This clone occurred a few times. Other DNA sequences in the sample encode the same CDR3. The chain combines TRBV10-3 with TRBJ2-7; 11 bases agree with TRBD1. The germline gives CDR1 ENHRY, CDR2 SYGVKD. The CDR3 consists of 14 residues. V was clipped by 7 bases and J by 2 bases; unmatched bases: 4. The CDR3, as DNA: TGTGCCATCACCCCGGGACAGGGGGCCTACGAGCAGTACTTC. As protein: CAITPGQGAYEQYF.

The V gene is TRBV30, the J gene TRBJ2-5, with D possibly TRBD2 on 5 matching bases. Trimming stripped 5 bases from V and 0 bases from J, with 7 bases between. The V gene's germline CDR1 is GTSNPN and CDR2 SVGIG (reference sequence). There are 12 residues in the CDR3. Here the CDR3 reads CAWDGNQETQYF. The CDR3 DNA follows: TGTGCCTGGGACGGGAACCAAGAGACCCAGTACTTC.

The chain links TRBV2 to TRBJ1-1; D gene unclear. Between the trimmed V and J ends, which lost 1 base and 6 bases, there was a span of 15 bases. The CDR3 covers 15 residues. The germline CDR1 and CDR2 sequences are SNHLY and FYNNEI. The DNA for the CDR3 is TGTGCCAGCAGTGAAGGGTGGCCCGGAGGCTCTGAAGCTTTCTTT. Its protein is CASSEGWPGGSEAFF.

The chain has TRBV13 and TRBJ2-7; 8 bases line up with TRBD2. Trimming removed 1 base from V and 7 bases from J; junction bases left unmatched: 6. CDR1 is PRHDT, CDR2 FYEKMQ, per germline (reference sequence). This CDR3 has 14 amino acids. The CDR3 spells CASSLDGGAEEQYF. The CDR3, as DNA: TGTGCCAGCAGCTTAGACGGGGGGGCTGAAGAGCAGTACTTC. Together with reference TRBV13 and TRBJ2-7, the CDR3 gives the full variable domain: AAGVIQSPRHLIKEKRETATLKCYPIPRHDTVYWYQQGPGQDPQFLISFYEKMQSDKGSIPDRFSAQQFSDYHSELNMSSLELGDSALYFCASSLDGGAEEQYFGPGTRLTVT.

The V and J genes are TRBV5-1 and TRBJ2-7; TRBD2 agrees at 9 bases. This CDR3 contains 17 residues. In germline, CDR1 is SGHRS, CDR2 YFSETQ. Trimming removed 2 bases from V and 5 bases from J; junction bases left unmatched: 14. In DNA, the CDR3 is TGCGCCAGCAGCTTAATTTCGGGGTCTAGCGGGAAACACGAGCAGTACTTC. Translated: CASSLISGSSGKHEQYF.

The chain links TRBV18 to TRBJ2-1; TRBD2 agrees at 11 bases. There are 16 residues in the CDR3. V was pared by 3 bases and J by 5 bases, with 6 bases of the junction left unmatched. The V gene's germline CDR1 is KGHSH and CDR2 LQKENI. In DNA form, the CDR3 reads TGTGCCAGCTCACCTTTGGGGACTAGCGGAAACAATGAGCAGTTCTTC. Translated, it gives CASSPLGTSGNNEQFF.

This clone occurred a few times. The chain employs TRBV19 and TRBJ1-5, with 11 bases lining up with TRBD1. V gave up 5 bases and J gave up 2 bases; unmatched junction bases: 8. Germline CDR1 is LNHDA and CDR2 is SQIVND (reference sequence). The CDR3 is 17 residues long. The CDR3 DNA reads TGTGCCAGTAGTCCGCGGACAGGGGGCAAGGGCAATCAGCCCCAGCATTTT. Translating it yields CASSPRTGGKGNQPQHF.

The CDR3 sequence: CASSPCGVLYEQYF. CDR3 nucleotides: TGTGCCAGCAGCCCCTGCGGGGTCCTCTACGAGCAGTACTTC. The gene calls are TRBV6-4 and TRBJ2-7; weak D call: TRBD2 (6 bases). V was clipped by 6 bases and J by 3 bases, with 15 bases between them. Per the germline V gene, CDR1 is MRHNA and CDR2 is SNTAGT. The CDR3 length is 14 residues.

The CDR3, as DNA: TGTGCCAGCGGGAGGCAGCCCCAGCATTTT. Its translation: CASGRQPQHF. V and J are TRBV11-3 and TRBJ1-5; D is uncertain. CDR1 is SGHNT and CDR2 is YENEEA in the germline V gene. V lost 8 bases, J lost 7 bases, and 6 bases lay in between. This CDR3 contains 10 residues.

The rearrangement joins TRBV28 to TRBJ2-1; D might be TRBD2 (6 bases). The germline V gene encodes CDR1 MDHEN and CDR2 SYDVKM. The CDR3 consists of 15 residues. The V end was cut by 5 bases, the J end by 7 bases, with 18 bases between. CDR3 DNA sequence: TGTGCCAGCAGTCCCCCGGGGGAGGTTCGTAATGAGCAGTTCTTC. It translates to CASSPPGEVRNEQFF.

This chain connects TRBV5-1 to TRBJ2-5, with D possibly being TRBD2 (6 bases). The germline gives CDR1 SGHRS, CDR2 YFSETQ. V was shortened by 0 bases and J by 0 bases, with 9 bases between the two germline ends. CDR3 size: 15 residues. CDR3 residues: CASSLAGVNQETQYF. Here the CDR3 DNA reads TGCGCCAGCAGCTTGGCGGGGGTAAACCAAGAGACCCAGTACTTC.

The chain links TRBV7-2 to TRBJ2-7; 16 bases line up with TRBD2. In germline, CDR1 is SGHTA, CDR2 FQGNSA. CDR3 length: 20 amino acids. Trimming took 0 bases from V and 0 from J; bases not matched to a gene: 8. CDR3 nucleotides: TGTGCCAGCAGCTTAGCAGCCCCAGGGACTAGCGGGGGGGGCTCCTACGAGCAGTACTTC. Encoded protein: CASSLAAPGTSGGGSYEQYF.

The chain's CDR3 is CASSAAGVADTQYF. CDR3 in DNA: TGTGCCAGCAGCGCAGCGGGAGTGGCCGATACGCAGTATTTT. The chain recombines TRBV7-7 with TRBJ2-3; 8 bases are shared with TRBD2. V was pared by 5 bases and J by 6 bases, with 7 bases of the junction left unmatched. The CDR3 has 14 amino acids. Germline V CDR1 and CDR2: SSHAT, FNYEAQ (reference sequence).

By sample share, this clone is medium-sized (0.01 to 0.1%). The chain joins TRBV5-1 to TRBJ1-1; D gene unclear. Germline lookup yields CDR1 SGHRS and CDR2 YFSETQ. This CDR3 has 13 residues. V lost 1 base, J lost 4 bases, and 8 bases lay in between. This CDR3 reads CASSLTVITEAFF. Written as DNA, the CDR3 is TGCGCCAGCAGCTTGACGGTTATCACTGAAGCTTTCTTT. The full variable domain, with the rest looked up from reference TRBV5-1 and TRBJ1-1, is KAGVTQTPRYLIKTRGQQVTLSCSPISGHRSVSWYQQTPGQGLQFLFEYFSETQRNKGNFPGRFSGRQFSNSRSEMNVSTLELGDSALYLCASSLTVITEAFFGQGTRLTVV.

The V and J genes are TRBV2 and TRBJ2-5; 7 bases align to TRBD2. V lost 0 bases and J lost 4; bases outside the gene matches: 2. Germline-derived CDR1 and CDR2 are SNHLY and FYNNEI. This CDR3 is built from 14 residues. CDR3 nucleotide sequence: TGTGCCAGCAGTGAAGCGGGGGGGGGAGAGACCCAGTACTTC. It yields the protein CASSEAGGGETQYF.

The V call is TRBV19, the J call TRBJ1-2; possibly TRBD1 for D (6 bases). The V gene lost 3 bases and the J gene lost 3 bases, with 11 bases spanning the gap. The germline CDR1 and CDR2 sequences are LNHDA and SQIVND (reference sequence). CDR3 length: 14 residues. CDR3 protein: CASSIEGQYYGYTF. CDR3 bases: TGTGCCAGTAGTATCGAAGGACAGTACTATGGCTACACCTTC.

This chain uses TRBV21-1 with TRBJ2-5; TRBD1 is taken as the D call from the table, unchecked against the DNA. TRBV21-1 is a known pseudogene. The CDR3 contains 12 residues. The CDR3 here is CASTTGLKTQYF. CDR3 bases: TGTGCCAGCACCACAGGGTTGAAGACCCAGTACTTC.